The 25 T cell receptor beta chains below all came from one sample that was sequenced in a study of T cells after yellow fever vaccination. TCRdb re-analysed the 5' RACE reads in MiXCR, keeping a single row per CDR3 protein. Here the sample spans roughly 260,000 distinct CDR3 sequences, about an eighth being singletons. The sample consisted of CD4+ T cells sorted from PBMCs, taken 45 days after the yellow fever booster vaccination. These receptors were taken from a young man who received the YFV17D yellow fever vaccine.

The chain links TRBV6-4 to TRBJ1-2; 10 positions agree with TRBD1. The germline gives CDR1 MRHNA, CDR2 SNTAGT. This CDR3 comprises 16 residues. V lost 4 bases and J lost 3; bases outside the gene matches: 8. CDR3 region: CASSVQSGQGYYGYTF. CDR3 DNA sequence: TGTGCCAGCAGTGTCCAATCGGGACAGGGGTACTATGGCTACACCTTC.

CDR3 sequence reads: CAWSVGSETQYF. CDR3 DNA sequence: TGTGCCTGGAGTGTGGGTTCAGAGACCCAGTACTTC. V gene TRBV30 combines with J gene TRBJ2-5, with unresolved D. Per the germline V gene, CDR1 is GTSNPN and CDR2 is SVGIG (reference sequence). The V end lost 0 bases, the J end lost 4 bases, and 6 bases lay between the germline ends. The CDR3 is made up of 12 amino acids.

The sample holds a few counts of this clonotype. The CDR3 region has the DNA TGTGCCAGCTCAACGGGTACGGGGAACACTGAAGCTTTCTTT. It yields the protein CASSTGTGNTEAFF. The chain carries TRBV18 and TRBJ1-1; D is uncertain. The CDR3 contains 14 residues. The germline V gene has CDR1 KGHSH and CDR2 LQKENI. The ends were cut back, 5 bases at V and 1 base at J, with 11 bases in the middle.

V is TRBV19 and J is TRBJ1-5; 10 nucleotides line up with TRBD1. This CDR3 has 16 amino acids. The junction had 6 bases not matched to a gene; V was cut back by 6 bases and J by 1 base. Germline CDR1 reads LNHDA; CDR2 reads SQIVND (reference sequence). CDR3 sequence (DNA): TGTGCCAGTAGCCGACAGGGGGCCGGGAGCAATCAGCCCCAGCATTTT. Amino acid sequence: CASSRQGAGSNQPQHF.

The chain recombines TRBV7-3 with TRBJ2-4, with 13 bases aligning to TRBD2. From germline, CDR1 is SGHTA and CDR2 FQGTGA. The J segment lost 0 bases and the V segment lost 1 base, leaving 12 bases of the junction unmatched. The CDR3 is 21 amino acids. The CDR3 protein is CASSLRLTEGLAGEAKNIQYF. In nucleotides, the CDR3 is TGTGCCAGCAGCTTAAGGCTGACAGAAGGACTAGCGGGAGAAGCCAAAAACATTCAGTACTTC.

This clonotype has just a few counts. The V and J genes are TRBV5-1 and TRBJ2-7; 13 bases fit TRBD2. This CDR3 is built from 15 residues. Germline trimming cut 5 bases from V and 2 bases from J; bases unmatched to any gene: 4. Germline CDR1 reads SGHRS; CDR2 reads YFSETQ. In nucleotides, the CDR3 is TGCGCCAGCAGGGGACTAGCGGGATCCCCCTACGAGCAGTACTTC. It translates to CASRGLAGSPYEQYF.

The CDR3 nucleotides read TGTGCCAGCAGCAGAAGAATCGACTCCTACAATGAGCAGTTCTTC. It translates to CASSRRIDSYNEQFF. The genes are TRBV5-4 and TRBJ2-1, with D unclear. This CDR3 has 15 amino acids. CDR1 and CDR2 (germline): SGHNT, YYREEE (reference sequence). V was shortened by 4 bases and J by 0 bases, with 11 bases between the two germline ends.

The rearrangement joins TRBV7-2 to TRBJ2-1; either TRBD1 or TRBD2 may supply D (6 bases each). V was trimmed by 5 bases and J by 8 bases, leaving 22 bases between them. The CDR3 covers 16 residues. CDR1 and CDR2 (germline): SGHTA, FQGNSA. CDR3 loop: CASSPRGVNTFDEQFF. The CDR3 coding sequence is TGTGCCAGCAGCCCAAGGGGGGTTAATACCTTCGATGAGCAGTTCTTC.

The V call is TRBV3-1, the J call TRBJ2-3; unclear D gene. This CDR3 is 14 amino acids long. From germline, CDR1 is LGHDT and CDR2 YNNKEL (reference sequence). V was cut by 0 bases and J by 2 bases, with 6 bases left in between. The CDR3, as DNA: TGTGCCAGCAGCCAAGATACGGCCACAGATACGCAGTATTTT. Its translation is CASSQDTATDTQYF.

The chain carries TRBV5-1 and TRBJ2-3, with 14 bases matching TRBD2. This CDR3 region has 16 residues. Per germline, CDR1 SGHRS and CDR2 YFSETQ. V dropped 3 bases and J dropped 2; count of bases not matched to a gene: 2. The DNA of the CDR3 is TGCGCCAGCAGCTGGGGACTAGCGGGAGACACAGATACGCAGTATTTT. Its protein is CASSWGLAGDTDTQYF.

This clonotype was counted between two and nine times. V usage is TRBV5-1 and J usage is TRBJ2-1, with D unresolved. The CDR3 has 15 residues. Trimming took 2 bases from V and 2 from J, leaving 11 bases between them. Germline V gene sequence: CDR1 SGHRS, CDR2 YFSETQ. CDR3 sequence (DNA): TGCGCCAGCAGCTTTATAAAAGAGGCCTACAATGAGCAGTTCTTC. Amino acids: CASSFIKEAYNEQFF.

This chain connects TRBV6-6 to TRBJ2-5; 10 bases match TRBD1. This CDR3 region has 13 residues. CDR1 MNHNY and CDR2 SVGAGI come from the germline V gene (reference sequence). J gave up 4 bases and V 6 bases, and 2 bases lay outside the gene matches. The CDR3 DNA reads TGTGCCAGCAGCTGGACAGGGGGAGAGACCCAGTACTTC. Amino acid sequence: CASSWTGGETQYF.

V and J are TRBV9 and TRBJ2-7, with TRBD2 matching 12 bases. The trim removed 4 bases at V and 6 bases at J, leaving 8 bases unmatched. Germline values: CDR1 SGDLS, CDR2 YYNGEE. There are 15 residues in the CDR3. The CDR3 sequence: CASSQTSGSVAEQYF. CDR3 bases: TGTGCCAGCAGCCAGACTAGCGGGAGTGTGGCCGAGCAGTACTTC.

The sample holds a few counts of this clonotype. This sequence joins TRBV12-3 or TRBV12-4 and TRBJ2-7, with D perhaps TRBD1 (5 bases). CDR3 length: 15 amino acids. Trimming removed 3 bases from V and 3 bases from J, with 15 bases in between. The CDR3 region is CASSFTGGQYYEQYF. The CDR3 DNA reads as TGTGCCAGCAGTTTTACAGGCGGCCAGTACTACGAGCAGTACTTC.

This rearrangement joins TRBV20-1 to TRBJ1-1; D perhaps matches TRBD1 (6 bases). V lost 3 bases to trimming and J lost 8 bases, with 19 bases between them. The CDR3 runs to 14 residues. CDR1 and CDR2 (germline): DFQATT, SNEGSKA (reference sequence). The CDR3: CSASRGGRTREAFF. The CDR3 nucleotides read TGCAGTGCTAGTAGGGGGGGGCGTACACGGGAAGCTTTCTTT.

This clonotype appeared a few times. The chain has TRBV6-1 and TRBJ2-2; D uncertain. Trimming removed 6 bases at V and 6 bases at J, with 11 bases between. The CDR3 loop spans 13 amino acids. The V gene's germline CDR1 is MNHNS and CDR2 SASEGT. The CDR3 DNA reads TGTGCCAGCAGCCCCGGCAGATCCGGGGAGCTGTTTTTT. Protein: CASSPGRSGELFF.

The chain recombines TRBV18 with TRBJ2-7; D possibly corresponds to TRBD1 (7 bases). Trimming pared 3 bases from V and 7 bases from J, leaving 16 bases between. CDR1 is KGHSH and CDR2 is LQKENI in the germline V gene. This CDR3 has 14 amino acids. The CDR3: CASSPTGGTEEQYF. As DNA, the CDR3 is TGTGCCAGCTCACCTACAGGAGGGACAGAAGAGCAGTACTTC.

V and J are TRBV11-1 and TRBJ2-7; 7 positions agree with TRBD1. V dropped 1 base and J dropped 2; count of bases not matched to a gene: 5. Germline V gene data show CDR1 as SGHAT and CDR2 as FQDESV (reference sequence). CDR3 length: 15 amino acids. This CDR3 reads CASSLERTGPYEQYF. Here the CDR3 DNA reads TGTGCCAGCAGCTTAGAACGGACAGGACCCTACGAGCAGTACTTC.

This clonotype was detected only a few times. The CDR3: CASSENDRYYGYTF. The DNA for the CDR3 is TGTGCCAGCAGTGAAAATGACAGGTACTATGGCTACACCTTC. The V call is TRBV25-1, the J call TRBJ1-2; a possible D gene is TRBD1 (6 bases). Germline assignment: CDR1 MGHDK and CDR2 SYGVNS. V lost 2 bases to trimming and J lost 3 bases, with 10 bases between them. The length of the CDR3 is 14 residues.

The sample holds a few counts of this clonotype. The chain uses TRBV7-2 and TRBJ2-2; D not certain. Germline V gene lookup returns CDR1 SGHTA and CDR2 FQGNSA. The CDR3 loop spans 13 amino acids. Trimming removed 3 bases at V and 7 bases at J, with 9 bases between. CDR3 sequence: CASSFPYVGELFF. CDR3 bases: TGTGCCAGCAGCTTCCCATATGTCGGGGAGCTGTTTTTT.

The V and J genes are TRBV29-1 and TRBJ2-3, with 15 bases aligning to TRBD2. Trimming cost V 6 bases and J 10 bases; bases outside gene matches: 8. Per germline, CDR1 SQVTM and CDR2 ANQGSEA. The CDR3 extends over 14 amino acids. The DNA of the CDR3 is TGCAGCGTGGGACTAGCGGGAGGTTTCACGTCGCAGTATTTT. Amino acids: CSVGLAGGFTSQYF.

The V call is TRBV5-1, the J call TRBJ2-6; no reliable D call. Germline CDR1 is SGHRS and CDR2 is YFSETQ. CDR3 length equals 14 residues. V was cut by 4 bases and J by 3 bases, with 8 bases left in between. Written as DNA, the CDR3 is TGCGCCAGCAGCGAGCAGCGTGGGGCCAACGTCCTGACTTTC. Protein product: CASSEQRGANVLTF.

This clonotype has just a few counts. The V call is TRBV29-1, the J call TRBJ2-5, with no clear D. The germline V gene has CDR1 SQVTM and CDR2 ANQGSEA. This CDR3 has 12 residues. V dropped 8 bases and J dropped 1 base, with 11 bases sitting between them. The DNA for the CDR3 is TGCAGCTCCGGACGGGCCCAAGAGACCCAGTACTTC. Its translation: CSSGRAQETQYF.

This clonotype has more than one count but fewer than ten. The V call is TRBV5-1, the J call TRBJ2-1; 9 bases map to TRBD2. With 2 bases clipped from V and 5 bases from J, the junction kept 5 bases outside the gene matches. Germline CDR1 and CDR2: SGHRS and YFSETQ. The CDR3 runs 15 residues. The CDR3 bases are TGCGCCAGCAGCTTTAGGACTAGCGATAACAATGAGCAGTTCTTC. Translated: CASSFRTSDNNEQFF. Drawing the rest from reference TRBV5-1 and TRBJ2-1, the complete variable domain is KAGVTQTPRYLIKTRGQQVTLSCSPISGHRSVSWYQQTPGQGLQFLFEYFSETQRNKGNFPGRFSGRQFSNSRSEMNVSTLELGDSALYLCASSFRTSDNNEQFFGPGTRLTVL.

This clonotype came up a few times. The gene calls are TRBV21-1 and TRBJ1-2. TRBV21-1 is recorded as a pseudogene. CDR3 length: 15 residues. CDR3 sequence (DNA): TGTGCCAGCAGCAAACGAGTTACGGAGACACTATGCTACACCTTC. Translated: CASSKRVTETLCYTF.